A single sample is the source of the 28 T cell receptor beta chains below, sequenced in a study of blood T cell repertoires in COVID-19. The repertoire was sequenced with immunoSEQ multiplex PCR; TCRdb's copy has only in-frame clones and lacks some. This sample has roughly 160,000 clones; 82% occur once, and the top ten carry about a sixth. Sequences were obtained from PBMCs or T cells enriched from blood (not recorded which). The receptor source for this set is a man between 60 and 70 years old who had recovered from COVID-19.

J is TRBJ1-1 and V is TRBV7-3, with 9 bases fitting TRBD1. Germline V gene sequence: CDR1 SGHTA, CDR2 FQGTGA. V was clipped by 3 bases and J by 4 bases; unmatched bases: 3. This CDR3 spans 14 amino acids. CDR3 sequence: CASSFQGQGTEAFF. As DNA, the CDR3 is TGTGCCAGCAGCTTCCAGGGACAGGGCACTGAAGCTTTCTTT.

V gene TRBV5-1 combines with J gene TRBJ2-7, with a weak D call TRBD1 (6 bases). The germline V and J ends were trimmed by 4 bases and 2 bases, with 10 bases remaining between them. This CDR3 comprises 13 residues. Germline-derived CDR1 and CDR2 are SGHRS and YFSETQ. CDR3 coding DNA: TGCGCCAGCAGCCCCAGGACAGCCTACGAGCAGTACTTC. It yields the protein CASSPRTAYEQYF.

As DNA, the CDR3 is TGTGCCAGCGGGGGGAGCAGATCCTACGAGCAGTACTTC. Translated, it gives CASGGSRSYEQYF. This rearrangement joins TRBV2 to TRBJ2-7; weak D call: TRBD2 (6 bases). Trimming removed 8 bases at V and 1 base at J, with 12 bases between. Per the germline V gene, CDR1 is SNHLY and CDR2 is FYNNEI. The CDR3 contains 13 residues.

V is TRBV12-3 or TRBV12-4 and J is TRBJ2-7; D is perhaps TRBD2 (5 bases). This CDR3 has 12 amino acids. The germline V and J ends were trimmed by 3 bases and 9 bases, with 12 bases remaining between them. This CDR3 reads CASSFEGTGQYF. CDR3 nucleotides: TGTGCCAGCAGTTTCGAGGGAACGGGGCAGTACTTC.

Written as DNA, the CDR3 is TGTGCCAGTAGTATCACGGGACAGGGGAGCTATGGCTACACCTTC. As protein: CASSITGQGSYGYTF. V and J are TRBV19 and TRBJ1-2; the match to TRBD1 covers 10 bases. V lost 3 bases, J lost 4 bases, and 5 bases stayed unmatched. In germline, CDR1 is LNHDA, CDR2 SQIVND (reference sequence). The CDR3 extends over 15 amino acids.

V and J are TRBV15 and TRBJ2-7, with 8 bases matching TRBD1. Losses at the gene ends were 5 bases for V and 3 bases for J; bases not matched to a gene: 6. Germline assignment: CDR1 LNHNV and CDR2 YYDKDF (reference sequence). The CDR3 is made up of 14 amino acids. DNA for the CDR3: TGTGCCACCAGCTTGGACAGGGTTAACTACGAGCAGTACTTC. This codes for CATSLDRVNYEQYF. The variable domain in full, with the rest retrieved from reference TRBV15 and TRBJ2-7, is DAMVIQNPRYQVTQFGKPVTLSCSQTLNHNVMYWYQQKSSQAPKLLFHYYDKDFNNEADTPDNFQSRRPNTSFCFLDIRSPGLGDTAMYLCATSLDRVNYEQYFGPGTRLTVT.

The genes are TRBV25-1 and TRBJ2-3; 9 nucleotides line up with TRBD1. CDR3 size: 14 residues. V shed 10 bases, J shed 2 bases, and the junction held 7 bases outside the gene matches. Per germline, CDR1 MGHDK and CDR2 SYGVNS. The CDR3 DNA is TGTGCCACGGGACAGGGAGGATTCACAGATACGCAGTATTTT. This sequence encodes CATGQGGFTDTQYF.

The V gene is TRBV29-1, the J gene TRBJ2-1; D not resolved. Per the germline V gene, CDR1 is SQVTM and CDR2 is ANQGSEA. The V and J ends lost 4 bases and 3 bases respectively, with 4 bases between them. The CDR3 runs 11 residues. The CDR3 nucleotides are TGCAGCGTTGTTAGCTACAATGAGCAGTTCTTC. This encodes CSVVSYNEQFF.

The rearrangement uses TRBV7-2 and TRBJ1-1; 8 bases align to TRBD1. The junction had 7 bases not matched to a gene; V was cut back by 1 base and J by 6 bases. The CDR3 is 15 amino acids. The germline gives CDR1 SGHTA, CDR2 FQGNSA. The CDR3 loop reads CASSLGQGSSSEAFF. The CDR3 nucleotides read TGTGCCAGCAGCTTAGGACAGGGGTCTTCGTCTGAAGCTTTCTTT.

The chain recombines TRBV27 with TRBJ1-2; D is perhaps TRBD1 (6 bases). With 3 bases removed from V and 7 bases from J, the gap between germline ends came to 12 bases. The V gene's germline CDR1 is MNHEY and CDR2 SMNVEV (reference sequence). The CDR3 is 13 amino acids. The CDR3 is CASSFPQGRGYTF. CDR3 nucleotide sequence: TGTGCCAGCAGTTTCCCACAGGGCCGTGGCTACACCTTC.

This clone was seen more than once but under ten times. This rearrangement joins TRBV5-1 to TRBJ1-2; TRBD1 aligns across 7 bases. The CDR3 is made up of 13 amino acids. Germline trimming cut 3 bases from V and 7 bases from J; bases unmatched to any gene: 6. Per germline, CDR1 SGHRS and CDR2 YFSETQ. DNA of the CDR3: TGCGCCAGCAGCTCTACCGGGACAGTTGGCTACACCTTC. Its protein is CASSSTGTVGYTF.

The chain is built from TRBV28 and TRBJ1-5, with no clear D. The CDR3 length is 14 residues. Trimming cost V 7 bases and J 1 base, with 11 bases left between them. CDR1 and CDR2 from the germline V gene are MDHEN and SYDVKM. This CDR3 reads CASKAGGSNQPQHF. CDR3 nucleotide sequence: TGTGCCAGCAAAGCTGGAGGGAGCAATCAGCCCCAGCATTTT.

This clone appeared once. The V gene is TRBV7-9, the J gene TRBJ1-1, with 10 bases lining up with TRBD1. The V gene end was trimmed by 5 bases and the J gene end by 3 bases; junction bases not matched to a gene: 9. The CDR3 runs 16 residues. The germline CDR1 and CDR2 sequences are SEHNR and FQNEAQ (reference sequence). CDR3: CASSIRQGAFDTEAFF. The CDR3, as DNA: TGTGCCAGCAGCATAAGACAGGGGGCGTTTGACACTGAAGCTTTCTTT.

This clone was detected only once. V and J are TRBV7-3 and TRBJ2-3, with D possibly TRBD1 on 6 matching bases. Trimming took 1 base from V and 3 from J, leaving 17 bases between them. CDR3 length equals 17 residues. The germline gives CDR1 SGHTA, CDR2 FQGTGA. Here the CDR3 reads CASSLKVRQGRTDTQYF. The CDR3, as DNA: TGTGCCAGCAGCTTAAAAGTCCGGCAGGGGAGAACAGATACGCAGTATTTT.

The chain joins TRBV6-1 to TRBJ2-1; 7 nucleotides match TRBD1. CDR1 is MNHNS and CDR2 is SASEGT in the germline V gene. V lost 1 base and J lost 8; bases outside the gene matches: 8. The CDR3 totals 15 residues. CDR3 DNA sequence: TGTGCCAGCAGTGAAGTCCCTCACAGGGGCGATGAGCAGTTCTTC. Its translation: CASSEVPHRGDEQFF.

V is TRBV2 and J is TRBJ1-4; weak D call: TRBD1 (6 bases). Trimming removed 7 bases at V and 4 bases at J, with 10 bases between. This CDR3 is 13 amino acids long. Germline V gene lookup returns CDR1 SNHLY and CDR2 FYNNEI. DNA for the CDR3: TGTGCCAGCAAGGACAGTTTTAATGAAAAACTGTTTTTT. This translates into CASKDSFNEKLFF. Looking up the rest from reference TRBV2 and TRBJ1-4 gives the full variable domain: EPEVTQTPSHQVTQMGQEVILRCVPISNHLYFYWYRQILGQKVEFLVSFYNNEISEKSEIFDDQFSVERPDGSNFTLKIRSTKLEDSAMYFCASKDSFNEKLFFGSGTQLSVL.

The chain is built from TRBV29-1 and TRBJ2-1; D gene ambiguous. Per the germline V gene, CDR1 is SQVTM and CDR2 is ANQGSEA. Trimming left V 2 bases short and J 4 bases short, with 12 bases between. The CDR3 spans 14 residues. The CDR3 nucleotides are TGCAGCGTTGAAAAAACGACAAAATACAATGAGCAGTTCTTC. Translation gives CSVEKTTKYNEQFF.

This sequence joins TRBV5-1 and TRBJ2-1, with D possibly TRBD2 on 5 matching bases. Between the trimmed V and J ends, which lost 3 bases and 7 bases, there was a span of 17 bases. Germline assignment: CDR1 SGHRS and CDR2 YFSETQ. The CDR3 is 15 amino acids. The CDR3 DNA is TGCGCCAGCAGCTACCGGAGGACCCCTCGGAATGAGCAGTTCTTC. Its translation is CASSYRRTPRNEQFF.

This sequence joins TRBV7-9 and TRBJ2-4, with TRBD2 identical over 13 bases. Trimming at V came to 5 bases and at J to 5 bases, leaving 3 bases not matched to a gene. Per the germline V gene, CDR1 is SEHNR and CDR2 is FQNEAQ (reference sequence). This CDR3 has 15 residues. Here the CDR3 DNA reads TGTGCCAGCAGCAGGACTAGCGGGAGAGAAAACATTCAGTACTTC. Translating gives CASSRTSGRENIQYF. Based on the CDR3 plus reference TRBV7-9 and TRBJ2-4, the full variable domain is DTGVSQNPRHKITKRGQNVTFRCDPISEHNRLYWYRQTLGQGPEFLTYFQNEAQLEKSRLLSDRFSAERPKGSFSTLEIQRTEQGDSAMYLCASSRTSGRENIQYFGAGTRLSVL.

The V call is TRBV7-9, the J call TRBJ1-6; D call uncertain. The CDR3 is 12 residues long. CDR1 SEHNR and CDR2 FQNEAQ come from the germline V gene (reference sequence). Trimming took off 5 bases at V and 9 bases at J, with 8 bases between the two ends. The CDR3 nucleotides read TGTGCCAGCAGCCGGGAGGGTTCACCCCTCCACTTT. Its protein product is CASSREGSPLHF.

V is TRBV30 and J is TRBJ1-5; possible D gene TRBD1, 5 bases. This CDR3 spans 13 amino acids. The germline CDR1 and CDR2 sequences are GTSNPN and SVGIG (reference sequence). The V end lost 4 bases, the J end lost 7 bases, and 14 bases lay between the germline ends. CDR3 in DNA: TGTGCCTGGACCGGAGGGGTAAACCAGCCCCAGCATTTT. Amino acid sequence: CAWTGGVNQPQHF.

This rearrangement joins TRBV7-8 to TRBJ1-4; D call uncertain. The CDR3 runs 16 residues. The germline CDR1 and CDR2 sequences are SGHVS and FQNEAQ. The V end was cut by 5 bases, the J end by 7 bases, with 20 bases between. Written as DNA, the CDR3 is TGTGCCAGCAGCCTAGGGAGGCGGATGGAGGGTGAAAAACTGTTTTTT. This encodes CASSLGRRMEGEKLFF.

This chain connects TRBV25-1 to TRBJ1-3; 11 bases are shared with TRBD1. Germline V gene sequence: CDR1 MGHDK, CDR2 SYGVNS. The CDR3 consists of 15 residues. J gave up 2 bases and V 3 bases, and 0 bases lay outside the gene matches. The CDR3 sequence is CASSEGQGAGNTIYF. The CDR3 bases are TGTGCCAGCAGTGAGGGACAGGGGGCTGGAAACACCATATATTTT.

The chain joins TRBV19 to TRBJ1-6; the D is unclear. V was cut by 6 bases and J by 7 bases, with 16 bases left in between. Germline CDR1 reads LNHDA; CDR2 reads SQIVND (reference sequence). This CDR3 has 15 residues. CDR3: CASSPGGLRNSPLHF. Here the CDR3 DNA reads TGTGCCAGTAGCCCCGGTGGCCTCAGGAATTCACCCCTCCACTTT.

The CDR3 sequence is CASSLPPRHEQYF. In nucleotides, the CDR3 is TGTGCCAGCAGTCTCCCCCCGCGGCACGAGCAGTACTTC. V and J are TRBV25-1 and TRBJ2-7; D unresolved. Per the germline V gene, CDR1 is MGHDK and CDR2 is SYGVNS. There are 13 residues in the CDR3. Between the trimmed V and J ends, which lost 5 bases and 5 bases, there was a span of 13 bases.

The chain is built from TRBV10-1 and TRBJ1-4; D is unclear. From germline, CDR1 is WNHNN and CDR2 SYGVQD (reference sequence). The V and J ends lost 3 bases and 0 bases respectively, with 14 bases between them. The CDR3 extends over 17 amino acids. CDR3 nucleotide sequence: TGCGCCAGCAGTGAATCGCGGCTACCCGCAACTAATGAAAAACTGTTTTTT. Amino acid sequence: CASSESRLPATNEKLFF.

The chain employs TRBV7-8 and TRBJ1-6; D gene ambiguous. The CDR3 sequence is 17 residues long. Trimming took off 2 bases at V and 0 bases at J, with 11 bases between the two ends. Germline V gene sequence: CDR1 SGHVS, CDR2 FQNEAQ. CDR3 DNA: TGTGCCAGCAGCTTAACTGCCTTTAGCTCCTATAATTCACCCCTCCACTTT. As protein: CASSLTAFSSYNSPLHF.

The chain joins TRBV7-3 to TRBJ2-2, with 9 bases matching TRBD1. Per germline, CDR1 SGHTA and CDR2 FQGTGA. The CDR3 covers 15 residues. Unmatched junction bases numbered 2, after V lost 2 bases and J lost 4 bases. CDR3 DNA: TGTGCCAGCAGCTTACGGGGACAGGGCACCGGGGAGCTGTTTTTT. Its protein is CASSLRGQGTGELFF.